These 25 T cell receptor beta chains were all obtained from the same sample, sequenced in a study of Graves' ophthalmopathy and Graves' hyperthyroidism. The authors amplified TCR beta CDR3 regions from RNA transcripts. Amplification began with first-round RT-PCR using HTBI primers, then second-round multiplex PCR was performed. TCRdb reprocessed the multiplex PCR reads via MiXCR and lists one record per CDR3 protein. The sample carries approximately 700,000 distinct CDR3 sequences, about 38% recorded once. Sequences were obtained from peripheral blood. All receptors derive from an adult man with Graves' ophthalmopathy.

This clonotype was seen many times. This chain uses TRBV6-1 with TRBJ1-6; the D is unclear. Trimming took 8 bases from V and 7 from J, leaving 6 bases between them. The germline V gene has CDR1 MNHNS and CDR2 SASEGT. CDR3 length: 11 residues. The CDR3 here is CASAENSPLHF. The CDR3 region has the DNA TGTGCCAGCGCTGAGAATTCACCCCTCCACTTT.

This clonotype came up once. V and J are TRBV29-1 and TRBJ2-3; D possibly corresponds to TRBD2 (5 bases). This CDR3 has 13 residues. Germline-derived CDR1 and CDR2 are SQVTM and ANQGSEA. V was shortened by 5 bases and J by 1 base, with 10 bases between the two germline ends. The CDR3 DNA follows: TGCAGCGTTAAAAGCGGAGGCACAGATACGCAGTATTTT. It is translated as CSVKSGGTDTQYF.

V is TRBV12-5 and J is TRBJ1-5; no reliable D call. This CDR3 has 13 amino acids. V was cut by 1 base and J by 5 bases, with 6 bases left in between. Looked up from germline, CDR1 is LGHNT and CDR2 is FRNRAP. The DNA of the CDR3 is TGTGCTAGTGGTTTGGGAAGCGATCAGCCCCAGCATTTT. Its translation is CASGLGSDQPQHF. The complete variable domain, with remaining parts taken from reference TRBV12-5 and TRBJ1-5, reads DARVTQTPRHKVTEMGQEVTMRCQPILGHNTVFWYRQTMMQGLELLAYFRNRAPLDDSGMPKDRFSAEMPDATLATLKIQPSEPRDSAVYFCASGLGSDQPQHFGDGTRLSIL.

J is TRBJ2-5 and V is TRBV20-1; D is perhaps TRBD2 (5 bases). CDR1 is DFQATT, CDR2 SNEGSKA, per germline (reference sequence). CDR3 length: 13 residues. The V and J ends lost 4 bases and 7 bases respectively, with 16 bases between them. Here the CDR3 DNA reads TGCAGTGCTAAGACCCGGGATTCCGGGACCCAGTACTTC. It codes for CSAKTRDSGTQYF.

The genes are TRBV5-4 and TRBJ2-2; 13 bases fit TRBD2. V trimming: 4 bases; J trimming: 2 bases; junction bases outside the gene matches: 8. The CDR3 totals 18 residues. Germline CDR1 and CDR2: SGHNT and YYREEE (reference sequence). The CDR3 spells CASSHELAGGGNTGELFF. For the CDR3, the DNA is TGTGCCAGCAGCCACGAACTAGCGGGGGGGGGTAACACCGGGGAGCTGTTTTTT.

The chain couples TRBV14 to TRBJ2-5; 8 positions agree with TRBD1. The CDR3 covers 15 residues. Germline CDR1 and CDR2: SGHDN and FVKESK. V shed 7 bases, J shed 1 base, and the junction held 8 bases outside the gene matches. In DNA, the CDR3 is TGTGCCAGCAACCAGGGGGCGGGGTTCCAAGAGACCCAGTACTTC. Translated, it gives CASNQGAGFQETQYF. The whole variable domain, filled in from reference TRBV14 and TRBJ2-5, reads EAGVTQFPSHSVIEKGQTVTLRCDPISGHDNLYWYRRVMGKEIKFLLHFVKESKQDESGMPNNRFLAERTGGTYSTLKVQPAELEDSGVYFCASNQGAGFQETQYFGPGTRLLVL.

At least ten counts were recorded for this clonotype. The chain recombines TRBV12-3 or TRBV12-4 with TRBJ1-3; possible D gene TRBD1, 5 bases. Trimming removed 4 bases at V and 8 bases at J, with 15 bases between. This CDR3 is 14 amino acids long. The CDR3 region is CASSWSGAGDTIYF. The CDR3 nucleotides read TGTGCCAGCAGTTGGTCCGGGGCTGGGGACACCATATATTTT.

This clonotype was counted a few times. The chain joins TRBV12-5 to TRBJ2-7; D possibly matches TRBD1 or TRBD2 (5 bases each). This CDR3 spans 13 amino acids. V lost 7 bases, J lost 1 base, and 11 bases lay in between. Germline V gene data show CDR1 as LGHNT and CDR2 as FRNRAP. The CDR3 is CASARDVSYEQYF. DNA of the CDR3: TGTGCTAGTGCCAGGGACGTTTCCTACGAGCAGTACTTC.

In its sample, this clonotype was seen a few times. One end of the junction is discordant with germline, which a read error may explain. This rearrangement joins TRBV20-1 to TRBJ2-6; 8 nucleotides align to TRBD1. This CDR3 is built from 11 residues. Per the germline V gene, CDR1 is DFQATT and CDR2 is SNEGSKA (reference sequence). The CDR3 DNA reads as TGCAGTGCTCACAGGGGGAACACTGAAGCTTTC. Translated, it gives CSAHRGNTEAF.

The rearrangement uses TRBV2 and TRBJ1-6, with no clear D. The V end lost 5 bases, the J end lost 0 bases, and 17 bases lay between the germline ends. This CDR3 contains 18 residues. From germline, CDR1 is SNHLY and CDR2 FYNNEI. The CDR3 DNA follows: TGTGCCAGCAGTTCCACACTACACAGAGGCTCCTATAATTCACCCCTCCACTTT. The encoded protein is CASSSTLHRGSYNSPLHF.

Remarks on this clonotype: At one end the junction does not follow the germline gene, possibly because of a read error. The genes are TRBV7-9 and TRBJ1-2; D perhaps matches TRBD1 (5 bases). This CDR3 has 16 amino acids. Germline CDR1 reads SEHNR; CDR2 reads FQNEAQ (reference sequence). CDR3 sequence: CASSPLGADRTYDYTF. CDR3 DNA sequence: TGTGCCAGCAGCCCATTAGGGGCCGACAGAACCTATGACTACACCTTC.

This chain joins TRBV7-8 and TRBJ2-2; 12 bases match TRBD2. Germline V CDR1 and CDR2: SGHVS, FQNEAQ. This CDR3 has 20 residues. The ends lost 5 bases at V and 1 base at J; junction bases unmatched: 14. The CDR3: CASSPRRTSGTLRNTGELFF. The CDR3 DNA reads TGTGCCAGCAGCCCAAGGCGGACTAGCGGGACCCTAAGGAACACCGGGGAGCTGTTTTTT.

Only one count was recorded for this clonotype. The junction shows a germline mismatch at one end, possibly a read error. This rearrangement joins TRBV5-1 to TRBJ2-5; 14 bases agree with TRBD2. This CDR3 is 16 amino acids long. Per the germline V gene, CDR1 is SGHRS and CDR2 is YFSETQ. This chain's CDR3 is CASSGLAGGGMETQYF. The CDR3 DNA follows: TGTGCCAGCAGCGGACTAGCGGGGGGCGGGATGGAGACCCAGTACTTC.

The chain joins TRBV20-1 to TRBJ2-5; 10 nucleotides agree with TRBD1. CDR1 is DFQATT and CDR2 is SNEGSKA in the germline V gene (reference sequence). This CDR3 is built from 14 residues. V lost 2 bases, J lost 5 bases, and 5 bases stayed unmatched. The CDR3 here is CSARRGTGAETQYF. CDR3 DNA: TGCAGTGCTAGAAGGGGGACAGGGGCGGAGACCCAGTACTTC.

In this sample, this clonotype turned up once. This chain's CDR3 is CASRGSGFAETQYF. Here the CDR3 DNA reads TGTGCCAGCAGAGGCTCCGGGTTCGCGGAGACCCAGTACTTC. The chain recombines TRBV11-1 with TRBJ2-5; D is undetermined. The CDR3 covers 14 residues. CDR1 is SGHAT and CDR2 is FQDESV in the germline V gene (reference sequence). Trimming shortened V by 6 bases and J by 5 bases, and 16 bases separated the two germline ends.

This chain uses TRBV29-1 with TRBJ1-2, with D perhaps matching TRBD1 (5 bases). Trimming removed 8 bases at V and 5 bases at J, with 21 bases between. The CDR3 extends over 14 amino acids. CDR1 is SQVTM and CDR2 is ANQGSEA in the germline V gene. CDR3 sequence: CSLVPGPGPYGYTF. The DNA of the CDR3 is TGCAGCTTAGTCCCGGGACCTGGTCCATATGGCTACACCTTC. The full variable domain, its missing parts supplied by reference TRBV29-1 and TRBJ1-2, is SAVISQKPSRDICQRGTSLTIQCQVDSQVTMMFWYRQQPGQSLTLIATANQGSEATYESGFVIDKFPISRPNLTFSTLTVSNMSPEDSSIYLCSLVPGPGPYGYTFGSGTRLTVV.

This clonotype was found many times. The chain couples TRBV7-2 to TRBJ1-2, with D hard to call. This CDR3 has 14 residues. Between the trimmed V and J ends, which lost 7 bases and 0 bases, there was a span of 12 bases. Germline CDR1 is SGHTA and CDR2 is FQGNSA. The CDR3 spells CASNSRGANYGYTF. The CDR3 DNA sequence: TGTGCCAGCAACAGCCGGGGAGCTAACTATGGCTACACCTTC. Full variable domain (missing parts from reference TRBV7-2 and TRBJ1-2): GAGVSQSPSNKVTEKGKDVELRCDPISGHTALYWYRQSLGQGLEFLIYFQGNSAPDKSGLPSDRFSAERTGGSVSTLTIQRTQQEDSAVYLCASNSRGANYGYTFGSGTRLTVV.

This clonotype was observed a handful of times. The chain couples TRBV10-3 to TRBJ2-7; 15 positions agree with TRBD2. The germline CDR1 and CDR2 sequences are ENHRY and SYGVKD. With 10 bases clipped from V and 1 base from J, the junction kept 11 bases outside the gene matches. CDR3 length equals 17 residues. The CDR3 here is CASKGTSGGHHSYEQYF. The CDR3 DNA reads TGTGCCAGCAAAGGGACTAGCGGGGGGCACCATTCCTACGAGCAGTACTTC.

At least ten counts were recorded for this clonotype. V and J are TRBV12-3 or TRBV12-4 and TRBJ2-7; 11 positions match TRBD1. J lost 6 bases, V lost 5 bases, and 9 bases had no gene match. This CDR3 is 15 amino acids long. CDR3 in amino acids: CASSPLGTGGTEQYF. DNA of the CDR3: TGTGCCAGCAGTCCGTTGGGGACAGGGGGAACCGAGCAGTACTTC.

This clonotype was counted a few times. This chain joins TRBV7-2 and TRBJ2-3, with D possibly being TRBD2 (6 bases). The germline V and J ends were trimmed by 5 bases and 1 base, with 10 bases remaining between them. CDR3 length: 14 amino acids. In germline, CDR1 is SGHTA, CDR2 FQGNSA. The CDR3 loop reads CASSPPGGTDTQYF. CDR3 nucleotide sequence: TGTGCCAGCAGCCCTCCGGGGGGCACAGATACGCAGTATTTT.

About this clonotype: A much bigger clone sits one base away, suggesting this may be a read error. The V and J genes are TRBV10-3 and TRBJ1-2; D remains ambiguous. Trimming removed 7 bases at V and 5 bases at J, with 11 bases between. The CDR3 has 12 residues. CDR1 and CDR2 (germline): ENHRY, SYGVKD. CDR3 coding DNA: TGTGCCATCAAAGGACGGCAATATGGCTACACCTTC. Translated, it gives CAIKGRQYGYTF.

The rearrangement joins TRBV11-3 to TRBJ1-6; D unresolved. Germline assignment: CDR1 SGHNT and CDR2 YENEEA. V was shortened by 4 bases and J by 1 base, with 11 bases between the two germline ends. CDR3 length: 16 residues. Here the CDR3 DNA reads TGTGCCAGCAGCTCTTATGAGATATCCTATAATTCACCCCTCCACTTT. Its protein product is CASSSYEISYNSPLHF.

The chain couples TRBV18 to TRBJ2-7; D possibly corresponds to TRBD1 (6 bases). Deletions cut 0 bases from V and 7 bases from J, with 13 bases between. The CDR3 runs 14 residues. Per germline, CDR1 KGHSH and CDR2 LQKENI. The CDR3 nucleotides read TGTGCCAGCTCACCACCGAACAGGGTTGGAGAGCAGTACTTC. Translated: CASSPPNRVGEQYF.

This clonotype is a singleton in its sample. The V call is TRBV7-2, the J call TRBJ1-5; TRBD1 aligns across 7 bases. Germline CDR1 reads SGHTA; CDR2 reads FQGNSA. With V trimmed by 4 bases and J by 4 bases, 4 bases remained unmatched. This CDR3 is 14 amino acids long. CDR3 DNA sequence: TGTGCCAGCAGCTGCGGACAGGAGAATCAGCCCCAGCATTTT. Amino acids: CASSCGQENQPQHF.

This clonotype has more than one count but fewer than ten. The chain is built from TRBV7-2 and TRBJ1-1; a weak D match, TRBD1 (6 bases). Germline assignment: CDR1 SGHTA and CDR2 FQGNSA. V was cut by 5 bases and J by 0 bases, with 13 bases left in between. This CDR3 contains 15 residues. CDR3 nucleotide sequence: TGTGCCAGCAGCCCCCCCGGACAGCTGAACACTGAAGCTTTCTTT. It specifies CASSPPGQLNTEAFF.